The TCR beta chain described here comes from a study of blood T cell repertoires in COVID-19. Study-level background: There were acute and convalescent COVID-19 samples, and they came from the United States, Italy and Spain. The cDNA or gDNA used as material had been derived from T cells, B-cell-depleted T cells, or PBMCs.

Residents of approximately 25 US areas, aged roughly 18 to 89 years, made up the participants. Among Cohort 3 donors, those recovered had two negative PCRs, clearance, or symptom resolution. Measured with immunoSEQ multiplex PCR; TCRdb has only the in-frame clones, and not every one. The profile shows approximately 330,000 clones, just under 90% of them singletons. The trim removed 5 bases at V and 7 bases at J, leaving 15 bases unmatched. Germline V CDR1 and CDR2: SGHTA, FQGTGA. The CDR3 loop spans 17 amino acids. This receptor was taken from a woman aged 25 to 45 who had recovered from COVID-19. The rearrangement links TRBV7-3 to TRBJ2-2; 8 bases are shared with TRBD2. What was sequenced was PBMCs or T cells enriched from blood (not recorded which). In DNA form, the CDR3 reads TGTGCCAGCAGCGAATACACGGGACTAGGCGGTGTCGGGGAGCTGTTTTTT. This gives the protein CASSEYTGLGGVGELFF. Based on the CDR3 plus reference TRBV7-3 and TRBJ2-2, the full variable domain is GAGVSQTPSNKVTEKGKYVELRCDPISGHTALYWYRQSLGQGPEFLIYFQGTGAADDSGLPNDRFFAVRPEGSVSTLKIQRTERGDSAVYLCASSEYTGLGGVGELFFGEGSRLTVL.